The source of this TCR beta chain is a study of blood T cell repertoires in COVID-19. About the study: From T cells, B-cell-depleted T cells, or PBMCs came the material, which was cDNA or gDNA.

V dropped 2 bases and J dropped 3; count of bases not matched to a gene: 5. The CDR3 is made up of 15 amino acids. The germline V gene has CDR1 SGHRS and CDR2 YFSETQ. How the authors handled the data: The assay estimated nucleated cells by amplifying reference gene primers. Only in-frame clones appear in the TCRdb table, and some are missing; sequencing was by immunoSEQ multiplex PCR. That table supplies the V and J calls and clone size; D and trimming were determined from the DNA. The table has 180,000 or so clones, more than 75% seen once. This clonotype originated in a man aged 40-49 years with active or convalescent COVID-19. This chain links TRBV5-1 with TRBJ2-3; 8 bases align to TRBD2. The specimen was peripheral blood. The CDR3 sequence: CASSFRGGLTDTQYF. Written as DNA, the CDR3 is TGCGCCAGCAGCTTCCGGGGGGGCCTGACAGATACGCAGTATTTT.